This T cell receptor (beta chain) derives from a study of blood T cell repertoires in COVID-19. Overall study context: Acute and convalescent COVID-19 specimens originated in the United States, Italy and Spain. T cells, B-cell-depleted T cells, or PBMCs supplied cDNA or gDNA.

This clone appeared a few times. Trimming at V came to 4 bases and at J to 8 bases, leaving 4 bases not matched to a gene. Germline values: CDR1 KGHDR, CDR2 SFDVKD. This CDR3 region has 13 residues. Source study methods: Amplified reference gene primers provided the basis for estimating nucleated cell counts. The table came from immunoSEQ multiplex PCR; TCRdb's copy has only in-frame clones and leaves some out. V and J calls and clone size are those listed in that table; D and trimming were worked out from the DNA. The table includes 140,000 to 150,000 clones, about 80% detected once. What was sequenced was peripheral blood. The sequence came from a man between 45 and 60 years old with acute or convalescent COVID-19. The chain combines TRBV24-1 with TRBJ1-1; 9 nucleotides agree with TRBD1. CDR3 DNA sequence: TGTGCCACCAGTGACGAAGGGACAGGGGAAGCTTTCTTT. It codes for CATSDEGTGEAFF.